The next 22 T cell receptor beta chains were all read from a single sample in a study of CD8 T cells in ankylosing spondylitis. Study observations and caveats: Eight or nine highly homologous variants formed a TCR beta motif that appeared characteristic of ankylosing spondylitis blood.

One entry per CDR3 protein results from TCRdb running MiXCR on the 5' RACE reads. The table records about 460,000 distinct CDR3 sequences, less than 6% of them present only once. The antigens these receptors bind are not known. The specimen sequenced was blood, either unsorted or a sorted T cell fraction (not recorded which). These receptors were collected from a male donor with ankylosing spondylitis.

The chain recombines TRBV27 with TRBJ2-2; 11 nucleotides align to TRBD2. The junction had 5 bases not matched to a gene; V was cut back by 8 bases and J by 6 bases. The CDR3 is 14 amino acids. CDR1 and CDR2 (germline): MNHEY, SMNVEV (reference sequence). In DNA form, the CDR3 reads TGTGCCAGCTGCCTACTAGCGGGAGCCGGGGAGCTGTTTTTT. Translating it yields CASCLLAGAGELFF.

The gene calls are TRBV7-2 and TRBJ2-7, with TRBD1 identical over 9 bases. Germline V CDR1 and CDR2: SGHTA, FQGNSA. The CDR3 runs to 16 residues. V shed 4 bases, J shed 3 bases, and the junction held 10 bases outside the gene matches. The CDR3 coding sequence is TGTGCCAGCAGCTCCGTTTCCGGGACAGGGAGCTACGAGCAGTACTTC. Protein product: CASSSVSGTGSYEQYF.

This clonotype was seen many times. This chain uses TRBV4-1 with TRBJ1-5; 9 bases map to TRBD1. Germline loops: CDR1 MGHRA, CDR2 YSYEKL. This CDR3 spans 17 amino acids. Trimming cost V 0 bases and J 3 bases; bases outside gene matches: 6. Written as DNA, the CDR3 is TGCGCCAGCAGCCAAGATCGCTGGGACAGGGCCAATCAGCCCCAGCATTTT. It is translated as CASSQDRWDRANQPQHF.

Many counts were recorded for this clonotype. The rearrangement joins TRBV5-1 to TRBJ1-5; no clear D gene. V gave up 9 bases and J gave up 0 bases, with 10 bases separating them. Germline V gives CDR1 SGHRS, CDR2 YFSETQ. The CDR3 has 13 residues. The CDR3 bases are TGCGCCAACCCATCGACTAGCAATCAGCCCCAGCATTTT. Translating gives CANPSTSNQPQHF.

This clonotype was seen ten or more times. The chain joins TRBV4-2 to TRBJ2-1; D possibly corresponds to TRBD2 (6 bases). This CDR3 is 15 amino acids long. Germline V gene data show CDR1 as LGHNA and CDR2 as YNFKEQ. V lost 0 bases and J 8 bases, leaving 14 bases between the germline ends. This CDR3 is CASSQDNREFDEQFF. The DNA of the CDR3 is TGTGCCAGCAGCCAAGATAACCGGGAGTTTGATGAGCAGTTCTTC.

In this sample, this clonotype turned up many times. The rearrangement uses TRBV6-5 and TRBJ2-4; no reliable D call. Between the trimmed V and J ends, which lost 4 bases and 0 bases, there was a span of 13 bases. The CDR3 is 16 amino acids. Looked up from germline, CDR1 is MNHEY and CDR2 is SVGAGI. This chain's CDR3 is CASSSSQDLAKNIQYF. The CDR3 DNA reads TGTGCCAGCAGTTCGTCCCAGGATTTAGCCAAAAACATTCAGTACTTC.

This clonotype was seen at least ten times. The CDR3 sequence: CSARERDGYNSPLHF. The CDR3 bases are TGCAGTGCTAGAGAGAGGGACGGCTATAATTCACCCCTCCACTTT. This chain uses TRBV20-1 with TRBJ1-6, with a possible D match to TRBD1 (5 bases). The V and J ends lost 0 bases and 3 bases respectively, with 9 bases between them. The germline CDR1 and CDR2 sequences are DFQATT and SNEGSKA (reference sequence). There are 15 residues in the CDR3.

Ten or more counts support this clonotype. CDR3 sequence (DNA): TGCGCCAGCAGCCTCAACCTCCCCGGGGAGCTGTTTTTT. This codes for CASSLNLPGELFF. V usage is TRBV4-3 and J usage is TRBJ2-2, with D unresolved. Germline-derived CDR1 and CDR2 are LGHNA and YSLEER. The CDR3 consists of 13 residues. V was trimmed by 4 bases and J by 6 bases, leaving 9 bases between them.

This clonotype was observed many times. J is TRBJ2-3 and V is TRBV10-3, with 13 bases lining up with TRBD2. Trimming took 6 bases from V and 5 from J; bases not matched to a gene: 8. CDR1 is ENHRY, CDR2 SYGVKD, per germline. This CDR3 contains 16 residues. CDR3 coding DNA: TGTGCCATCAGGGGCGGACTAGCGGGAGTAGAAGATACGCAGTATTTT. As protein: CAIRGGLAGVEDTQYF.

Ten or more counts support this clonotype. The chain uses TRBV15 and TRBJ2-5; 9 bases are a match to TRBD1. The V segment lost 2 bases and the J segment 5 bases; nucleotides outside the gene matches: 6. Germline V gene lookup returns CDR1 LNHNV and CDR2 YYDKDF (reference sequence). There are 15 residues in the CDR3. As DNA, the CDR3 is TGTGCCACCAGCAGAACTACAGGGGGCAGCGAGACCCAGTACTTC. Translating gives CATSRTTGGSETQYF.

This clonotype was picked up many times. V and J are TRBV20-1 and TRBJ2-3; no firm D call. This CDR3 region has 14 residues. Between the trimmed V and J ends, which lost 1 base and 2 bases, there was a span of 10 bases. Germline V gene data show CDR1 as DFQATT and CDR2 as SNEGSKA (reference sequence). The CDR3 DNA reads as TGCAGTGCTAGAGCACTCCTAACCACAGATACGCAGTATTTT. As protein: CSARALLTTDTQYF.

This clonotype was picked up many times. Germline and junction disagree at one end, which may indicate a read error. The rearrangement joins TRBV20-1 to TRBJ2-1, with D maybe TRBD2 (6 bases). CDR1 is DFQATT, CDR2 SNEGSKA, per germline (reference sequence). The CDR3 is 14 residues long. The CDR3 is CLIQPGGAYNEQFF. The CDR3 DNA reads TGTCTTATCCAGCCAGGAGGGGCCTACAATGAGCAGTTCTTC.

This clonotype was seen ten or more times. V and J are TRBV6-5 and TRBJ2-5; D call uncertain. Germline loops: CDR1 MNHEY, CDR2 SVGAGI. With 0 bases removed from V and 2 bases from J, the gap between germline ends came to 7 bases. The CDR3 loop spans 14 amino acids. CDR3 loop: CASSYSMDQETQYF. The CDR3 DNA is TGTGCCAGCAGTTACTCGATGGATCAAGAGACCCAGTACTTC.

This clonotype was counted ten times or more. V gene TRBV7-2 combines with J gene TRBJ1-2, with D perhaps TRBD1 (6 bases). Per the germline V gene, CDR1 is SGHTA and CDR2 is FQGNSA. The CDR3 length is 15 residues. V was clipped by 4 bases and J by 6 bases, with 18 bases between them. The CDR3 DNA is TGTGCCAGCAGCTCGGACAGCTTAAGCGTAGATGGCTACACCTTC. Protein sequence: CASSSDSLSVDGYTF.

The chain combines TRBV7-6 with TRBJ2-5; D perhaps matches TRBD2 (5 bases). Germline-derived CDR1 and CDR2 are SGHVS and FNYEAQ. There are 13 residues in the CDR3. With 6 bases removed from V and 4 bases from J, the gap between germline ends came to 12 bases. The CDR3 is CASRSLALETQYF. CDR3 coding DNA: TGTGCCAGCAGATCCCTAGCCTTAGAGACCCAGTACTTC. Full variable domain (remainder filled in from reference TRBV7-6 and TRBJ2-5): GAGVSQSPRYKVTKRGQDVALRCDPISGHVSLYWYRQALGQGPEFLTYFNYEAQQDKSGLPNDRFSAERPEGSISTLTIQRTEQRDSAMYRCASRSLALETQYFGPGTRLLVL.

This clonotype showed up many times. This rearrangement joins TRBV15 to TRBJ1-1; D is undetermined. V was shortened by 0 bases and J by 4 bases, with 18 bases between the two germline ends. Germline CDR1 and CDR2: LNHNV and YYDKDF (reference sequence). There are 17 residues in the CDR3. Written as DNA, the CDR3 is TGTGCCACCAGCAGAGATATCGTCCGCGGGGTGACCACTGAAGCTTTCTTT. Its translation is CATSRDIVRGVTTEAFF.

This clonotype occurred many times. The chain combines TRBV21-1 with TRBJ1-4. TRBV21-1 is deemed a pseudogene. The CDR3 covers 16 residues. CDR3 DNA sequence: TGTGCCAGCAGCAAAGTCTGGACTGCAGCGGATGAAAAACTGTTTTTT. This gives the protein CASSKVWTAADEKLFF.

The chain's CDR3 is CASSYRGLIEYNEQFF. The CDR3, as DNA: TGTGCCAGCAGCTACAGGGGCCTGATCGAATACAATGAGCAGTTCTTC. The chain couples TRBV6-5 to TRBJ2-1, with 7 bases that match TRBD1. With 6 bases clipped from V and 4 bases from J, the junction kept 12 bases outside the gene matches. Germline CDR1 MNHEY, CDR2 SVGAGI. CDR3 length: 16 amino acids.

The gene calls are TRBV20-1 and TRBJ1-5; TRBD1 matches 9 bases. Germline CDR1 reads DFQATT; CDR2 reads SNEGSKA (reference sequence). V trimming: 4 bases; J trimming: 5 bases; junction bases outside the gene matches: 6. The CDR3 runs 14 residues. The CDR3 sequence: CSANTGGFDQPQHF. The DNA for the CDR3 is TGCAGTGCTAACACAGGGGGCTTCGATCAGCCCCAGCATTTT.

Many counts were recorded for this clonotype. V gene TRBV5-1 combines with J gene TRBJ1-2; D is unresolved. Germline V gives CDR1 SGHRS, CDR2 YFSETQ. CDR3 length equals 13 residues. The V end lost 0 bases, the J end lost 4 bases, and 7 bases lay between the germline ends. The CDR3 coding sequence is TGCGCCAGCAGCTTGGATGGGGTCTATGGCTACACCTTC. Translation: CASSLDGVYGYTF. The variable domain in full, completed from reference TRBV5-1 and TRBJ1-2, reads KAGVTQTPRYLIKTRGQQVTLSCSPISGHRSVSWYQQTPGQGLQFLFEYFSETQRNKGNFPGRFSGRQFSNSRSEMNVSTLELGDSALYLCASSLDGVYGYTFGSGTRLTVV.

This clonotype was found many times. V gene TRBV5-4 combines with J gene TRBJ2-1, with TRBD2 matching 8 bases. CDR1 SGHNT and CDR2 YYREEE come from the germline V gene (reference sequence). The CDR3 length is 14 residues. V lost 8 bases and J lost 0; bases outside the gene matches: 4. The chain's CDR3 is CASGGGSSYNEQFF. The DNA of the CDR3 is TGTGCCAGTGGCGGGGGGAGCTCCTACAATGAGCAGTTCTTC.

In DNA form, the CDR3 reads TGTGCCAGCGTCACGGGCGGGGGAGGCGGCTACACCTTC. This codes for CASVTGGGGGYTF. The chain links TRBV6-6 to TRBJ1-2; maybe TRBD1 (5 bases). The germline V and J ends were trimmed by 8 bases and 8 bases, with 18 bases remaining between them. The CDR3 extends over 13 amino acids. Germline V lookup: CDR1 MNHNY, CDR2 SVGAGI (reference sequence).